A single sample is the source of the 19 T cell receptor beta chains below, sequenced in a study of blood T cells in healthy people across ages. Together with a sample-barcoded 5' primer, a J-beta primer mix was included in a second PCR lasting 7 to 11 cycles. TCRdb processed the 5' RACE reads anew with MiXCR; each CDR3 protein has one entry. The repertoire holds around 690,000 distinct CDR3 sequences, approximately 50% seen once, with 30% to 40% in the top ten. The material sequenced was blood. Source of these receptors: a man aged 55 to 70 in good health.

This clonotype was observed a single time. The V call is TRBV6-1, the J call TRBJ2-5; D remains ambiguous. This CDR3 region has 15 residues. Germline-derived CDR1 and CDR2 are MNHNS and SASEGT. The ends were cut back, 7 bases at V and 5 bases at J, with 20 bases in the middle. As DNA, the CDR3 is TGTGCCAGCACGAGCACAAACCTGGGGTGGGAGACCCAGTACTTC. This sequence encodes CASTSTNLGWETQYF.

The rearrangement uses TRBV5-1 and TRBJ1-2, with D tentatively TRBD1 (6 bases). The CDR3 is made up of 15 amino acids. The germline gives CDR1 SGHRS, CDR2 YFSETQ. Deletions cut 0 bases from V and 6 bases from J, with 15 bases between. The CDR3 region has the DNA TGCGCCAGCAGCTTGGAGGGCAGGGGAGTCGATGGCTACACCTTC. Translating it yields CASSLEGRGVDGYTF. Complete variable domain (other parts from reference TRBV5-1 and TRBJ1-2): KAGVTQTPRYLIKTRGQQVTLSCSPISGHRSVSWYQQTPGQGLQFLFEYFSETQRNKGNFPGRFSGRQFSNSRSEMNVSTLELGDSALYLCASSLEGRGVDGYTFGSGTRLTVV.

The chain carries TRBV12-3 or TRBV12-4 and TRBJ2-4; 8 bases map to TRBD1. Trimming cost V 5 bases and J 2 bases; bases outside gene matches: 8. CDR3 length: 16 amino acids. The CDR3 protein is CASSPRQGQTKNIQYF. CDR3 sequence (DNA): TGTGCCAGCAGTCCCAGACAGGGGCAAACCAAAAACATTCAGTACTTC.

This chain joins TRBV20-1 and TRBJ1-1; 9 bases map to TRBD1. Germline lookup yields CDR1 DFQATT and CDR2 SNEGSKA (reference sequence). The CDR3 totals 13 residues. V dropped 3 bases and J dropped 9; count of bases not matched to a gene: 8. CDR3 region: CSARRTGGGKAFF. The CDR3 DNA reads TGCAGTGCTAGGCGCACAGGGGGCGGGAAAGCTTTCTTT.

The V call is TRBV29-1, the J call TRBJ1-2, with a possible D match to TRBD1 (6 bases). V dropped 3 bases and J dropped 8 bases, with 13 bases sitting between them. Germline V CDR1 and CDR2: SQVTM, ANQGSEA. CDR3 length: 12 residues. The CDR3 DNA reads TGCAGCGTTGACCCGGACAGAGTCGGCTACACCTTC. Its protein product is CSVDPDRVGYTF.

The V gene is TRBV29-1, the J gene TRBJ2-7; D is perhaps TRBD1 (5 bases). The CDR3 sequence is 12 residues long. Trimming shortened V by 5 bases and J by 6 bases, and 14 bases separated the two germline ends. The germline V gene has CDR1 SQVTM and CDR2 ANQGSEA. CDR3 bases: TGCAGCGTTCAGGGATTGGATCGCGAGCAGTACTTC. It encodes CSVQGLDREQYF.

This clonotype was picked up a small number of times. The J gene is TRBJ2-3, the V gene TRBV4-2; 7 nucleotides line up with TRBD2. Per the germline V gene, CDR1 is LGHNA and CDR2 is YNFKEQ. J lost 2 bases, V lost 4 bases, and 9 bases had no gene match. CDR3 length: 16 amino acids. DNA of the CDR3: TGTGCCAGCAGCCCCGGGCCGGGGGGTTCCACAGATACGCAGTATTTT. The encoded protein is CASSPGPGGSTDTQYF.

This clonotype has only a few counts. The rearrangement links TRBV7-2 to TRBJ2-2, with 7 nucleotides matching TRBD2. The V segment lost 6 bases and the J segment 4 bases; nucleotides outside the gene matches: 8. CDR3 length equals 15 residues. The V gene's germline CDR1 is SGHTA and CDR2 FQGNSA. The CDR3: CASSLRGEITGELFF. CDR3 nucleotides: TGTGCCAGCAGTCTTCGGGGGGAAATCACCGGGGAGCTGTTTTTT. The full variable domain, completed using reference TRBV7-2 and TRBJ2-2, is GAGVSQSPSNKVTEKGKDVELRCDPISGHTALYWYRQSLGQGLEFLIYFQGNSAPDKSGLPSDRFSAERTGGSVSTLTIQRTQQEDSAVYLCASSLRGEITGELFFGEGSRLTVL.

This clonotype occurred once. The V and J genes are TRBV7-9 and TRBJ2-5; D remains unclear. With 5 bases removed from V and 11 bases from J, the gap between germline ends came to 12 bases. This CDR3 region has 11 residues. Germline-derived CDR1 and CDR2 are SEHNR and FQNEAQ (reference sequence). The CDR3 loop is CASSVGPTQYF. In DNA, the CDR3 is TGTGCCAGCAGCGTTGGACCCACGCAGTACTTC.

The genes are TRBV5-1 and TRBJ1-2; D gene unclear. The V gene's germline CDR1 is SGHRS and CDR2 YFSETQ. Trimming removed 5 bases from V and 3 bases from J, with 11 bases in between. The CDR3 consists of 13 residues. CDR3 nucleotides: TGCGCCAGCAGAATGGACGGGGACTATGGCTACACCTTC. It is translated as CASRMDGDYGYTF.

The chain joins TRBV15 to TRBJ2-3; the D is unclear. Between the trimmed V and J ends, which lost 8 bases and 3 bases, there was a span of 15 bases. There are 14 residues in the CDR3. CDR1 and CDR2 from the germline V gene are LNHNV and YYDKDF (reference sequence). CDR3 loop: CATRAAVGTDTQYF. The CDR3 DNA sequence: TGTGCCACCCGGGCTGCGGTTGGGACAGATACGCAGTATTTT.

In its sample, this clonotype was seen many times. In DNA, the CDR3 is TGTGCCAGCAGCCAAGAGAGGAGCTCCTACGAGCAGTACTTC. This gives the protein CASSQERSSYEQYF. V gene TRBV3-1 combines with J gene TRBJ2-7; no reliable D call. The CDR3 spans 14 residues. V was cut by 0 bases and J by 0 bases, with 6 bases left in between. Germline loops: CDR1 LGHDT, CDR2 YNNKEL (reference sequence).

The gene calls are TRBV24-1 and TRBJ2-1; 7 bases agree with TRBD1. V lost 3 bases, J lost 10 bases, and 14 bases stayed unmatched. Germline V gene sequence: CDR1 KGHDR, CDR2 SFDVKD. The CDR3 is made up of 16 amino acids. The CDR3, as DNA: TGTGCCACCAGTGATGCTAACCCGGGACAGAAAACAGAGCAGTTCTTC. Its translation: CATSDANPGQKTEQFF.

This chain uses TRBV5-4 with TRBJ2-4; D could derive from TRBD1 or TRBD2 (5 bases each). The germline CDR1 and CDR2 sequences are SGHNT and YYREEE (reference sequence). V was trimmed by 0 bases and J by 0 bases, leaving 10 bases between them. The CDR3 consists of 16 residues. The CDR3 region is CASSLGGPLAKNIQYF. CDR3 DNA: TGTGCCAGCAGCTTGGGGGGACCACTAGCCAAAAACATTCAGTACTTC.

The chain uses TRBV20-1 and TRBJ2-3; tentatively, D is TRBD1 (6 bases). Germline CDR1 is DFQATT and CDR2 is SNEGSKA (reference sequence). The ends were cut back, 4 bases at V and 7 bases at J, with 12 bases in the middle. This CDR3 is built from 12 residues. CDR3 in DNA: TGCAGTGCTAAACAGGGCGTGAATACGCAGTATTTT. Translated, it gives CSAKQGVNTQYF.

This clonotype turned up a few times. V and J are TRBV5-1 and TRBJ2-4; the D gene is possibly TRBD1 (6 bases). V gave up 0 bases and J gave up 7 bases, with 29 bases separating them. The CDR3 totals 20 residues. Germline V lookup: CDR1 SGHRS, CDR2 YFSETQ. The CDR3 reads CASSLAKAGADGSPGNIQYF. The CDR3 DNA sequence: TGCGCCAGCAGCTTGGCCAAGGCAGGGGCTGATGGCTCGCCGGGGAACATTCAGTACTTC.

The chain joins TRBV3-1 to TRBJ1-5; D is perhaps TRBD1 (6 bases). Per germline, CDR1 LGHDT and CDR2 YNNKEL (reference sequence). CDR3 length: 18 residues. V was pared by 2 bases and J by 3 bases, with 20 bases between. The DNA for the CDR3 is TGTGCCAGCAGCCAAAAGTCCCGAGGGGGGGTGAACAATCAGCCCCAGCATTTT. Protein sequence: CASSQKSRGGVNNQPQHF.

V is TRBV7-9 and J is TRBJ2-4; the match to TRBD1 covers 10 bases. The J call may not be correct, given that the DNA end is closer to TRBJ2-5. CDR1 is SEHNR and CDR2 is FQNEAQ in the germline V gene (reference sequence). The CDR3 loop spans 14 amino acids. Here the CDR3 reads CASSFDRGLETQYF. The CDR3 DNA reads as TGTGCCAGCAGCTTCGACAGGGGGCTGGAGACCCAGTACTTC.

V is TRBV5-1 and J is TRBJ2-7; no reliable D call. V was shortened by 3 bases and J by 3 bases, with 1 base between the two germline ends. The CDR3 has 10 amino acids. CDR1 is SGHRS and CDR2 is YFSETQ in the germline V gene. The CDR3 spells CASSCYEQYF. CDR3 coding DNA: TGCGCCAGCAGCTGCTACGAGCAGTACTTC.